These 27 T cell receptor beta chains share one sample of origin, sequenced in a study of human T cells and chemical hapten exposure. TCRdb analysed the RACE reads with MiXCR anew, one entry per CDR3 protein. The repertoire holds over 75,000 distinct CDR3 sequences, with around 7% as singletons. Specified time point: patch test 1, 2 weeks after DPC sensitization. Treatment specified: therapeutic diphenylcyclopropenone sensitization with weekly scalp DPC. The sequencing used whole blood, collected in connection with sensitization to the hapten diphenylcyclopropenone (DPC). The receptor source for this set is a woman aged 25 to 39 with alopecia areata. Some clones in this sample may be carry-over from other donors' samples.

The CDR3 region has the DNA TGTGCCAGCAGGGCTTGGCAGGGGAATAATTCACCCCTCCACTTT. It translates to CASRAWQGNNSPLHF. This rearrangement joins TRBV2 to TRBJ1-6, with D perhaps matching TRBD1 (6 bases). CDR3 length: 15 residues. V lost 6 bases and J 5 bases, leaving 14 bases between the germline ends. From germline, CDR1 is SNHLY and CDR2 FYNNEI. Drawing the rest from reference TRBV2 and TRBJ1-6, the complete variable domain is EPEVTQTPSHQVTQMGQEVILRCVPISNHLYFYWYRQILGQKVEFLVSFYNNEISEKSEIFDDQFSVERPDGSNFTLKIRSTKLEDSAMYFCASRAWQGNNSPLHFGNGTRLTVT.

This clonotype has more than one count but fewer than ten. V gene TRBV11-2 combines with J gene TRBJ2-3, with D possibly TRBD1 on 7 matching bases. The germline V gene encodes CDR1 SGHAT and CDR2 FQNNGV. V was cut by 4 bases and J by 2 bases, with 22 bases left in between. The CDR3 is made up of 18 amino acids. For the CDR3, the DNA is TGTGCCAGCAGCTCCATATCAAGTCAGGGGGGAGACACAGATACGCAGTATTTT. Amino acids: CASSSISSQGGDTDTQYF.

CDR3 sequence: CASSVDWGTSYNEQFF. CDR3 bases: TGTGCCAGCAGCGTAGATTGGGGCACCTCCTACAATGAGCAGTTCTTC. This chain connects TRBV9 to TRBJ2-1; a weak D match, TRBD1 (5 bases). There are 16 residues in the CDR3. Germline CDR1 SGDLS, CDR2 YYNGEE. The germline V and J ends were trimmed by 0 bases and 0 bases, with 10 bases remaining between them.

This chain joins TRBV5-1 and TRBJ2-3, with D possibly being TRBD2 (5 bases). V was shortened by 1 base and J by 4 bases, with 10 bases between the two germline ends. This CDR3 region has 14 residues. CDR1 and CDR2 (germline): SGHRS, YFSETQ. CDR3 coding DNA: TGCGCCAGCAGCTTGTTTCGGGGTGCAGATACGCAGTATTTT. This encodes CASSLFRGADTQYF.

This clonotype has just one count. A much larger clone differs by one base, so this may be a read error. V is TRBV9 and J is TRBJ2-5, with 14 bases that match TRBD2. Germline trimming cut 0 bases from V and 0 bases from J; bases unmatched to any gene: 4. The CDR3 covers 18 residues. Germline loops: CDR1 SGDLS, CDR2 YYNGEE. The CDR3 spells CASSVGTSGRMYQETQYF. The CDR3 region has the DNA TGTGCCAGCAGCGTAGGGACTAGCGGGAGGATGTACCAAGAGACCCAGTACTTC.

This clonotype was counted many times. The rearrangement links TRBV29-1 to TRBJ1-1, with D hard to call. The CDR3 runs 12 residues. Germline values: CDR1 SQVTM, CDR2 ANQGSEA. V lost 2 bases and J 1 base, leaving 5 bases between the germline ends. The CDR3 bases are TGCAGCGTTGAACCGGGGAACACTGAAGCTTTCTTT. Amino acid sequence: CSVEPGNTEAFF. Looking up the rest from reference TRBV29-1 and TRBJ1-1 gives the full variable domain: SAVISQKPSRDICQRGTSLTIQCQVDSQVTMMFWYRQQPGQSLTLIATANQGSEATYESGFVIDKFPISRPNLTFSTLTVSNMSPEDSSIYLCSVEPGNTEAFFGQGTRLTVV.

This clonotype was observed at least ten times. This CDR3 is CATSDQGQGFAGELFF. The CDR3 region has the DNA TGTGCCACCAGTGATCAGGGACAGGGTTTTGCCGGGGAGCTGTTTTTT. This chain connects TRBV24-1 to TRBJ2-2, with 9 bases lining up with TRBD1. The CDR3 contains 16 residues. The V gene's germline CDR1 is KGHDR and CDR2 SFDVKD. V trimming: 3 bases; J trimming: 6 bases; junction bases outside the gene matches: 7.

This sequence joins TRBV7-2 and TRBJ1-5, with unresolved D. Germline CDR1 reads SGHTA; CDR2 reads FQGNSA. The CDR3 runs 17 residues. V was clipped by 5 bases and J by 0 bases, with 17 bases between them. This CDR3 is CASSLDGRPYSNQPQHF. The CDR3 region has the DNA TGTGCCAGCAGCCTGGACGGAAGACCTTATAGCAATCAGCCCCAGCATTTT.

The chain is built from TRBV23-1 and TRBJ2-5, with a weak D call TRBD2 (5 bases). Being an ORF, TRBV23-1 has a function that is uncertain. This CDR3 has 16 residues. Trimming cost V 4 bases and J 0 bases, with 15 bases left between them. In DNA form, the CDR3 reads TGCGCCAGCAGTCGAGGAGGTGGGCAGTACCAAGAGACCCAGTACTTC. It yields the protein CASSRGGGQYQETQYF.

This clonotype was counted many times. The V and J genes are TRBV11-2 and TRBJ2-3; a weak D match, TRBD2 (5 bases). CDR3 length: 16 amino acids. Germline loops: CDR1 SGHAT, CDR2 FQNNGV. V lost 4 bases and J 3 bases, leaving 17 bases between the germline ends. CDR3 region: CASSSLEGRGTDTQYF. The CDR3 DNA is TGTGCCAGCAGCTCCCTAGAGGGCCGAGGTACAGATACGCAGTATTTT.

This clonotype was seen ten or more times. The chain employs TRBV6-5 and TRBJ2-3, with TRBD2 matching over 8 bases. CDR1 and CDR2 (germline): MNHEY, SVGAGI. The length of the CDR3 is 15 residues. The trim removed 6 bases at V and 2 bases at J, leaving 7 bases unmatched. This CDR3 is CASRRGDLDTDTQYF. The CDR3, as DNA: TGTGCCAGCAGGCGGGGGGACCTTGACACAGATACGCAGTATTTT.

This clonotype occurred many times. V gene TRBV25-1 combines with J gene TRBJ1-2, with D perhaps TRBD1 (5 bases). Germline CDR1 and CDR2: MGHDK and SYGVNS. V lost 5 bases and J 1 base, leaving 8 bases between the germline ends. This CDR3 spans 13 amino acids. Here the CDR3 DNA reads TGTGCCAGCAGTTACGGGGGTAACTATGGCTACACCTTC. Protein: CASSYGGNYGYTF.

This clonotype turned up a few times. The chain combines TRBV9 with TRBJ2-3, with D possibly TRBD1 on 6 matching bases. This CDR3 is 17 amino acids long. Per the germline V gene, CDR1 is SGDLS and CDR2 is YYNGEE. V shed 4 bases and J shed 0 bases, with 18 bases lying between them. CDR3 bases: TGTGCCAGCAGCCCCCGAGAACGGACAGTGAGCACAGATACGCAGTATTTT. This sequence encodes CASSPRERTVSTDTQYF.

This clonotype was picked up many times. The gene calls are TRBV6-1 and TRBJ1-2; D is unresolved. The germline V and J ends were trimmed by 1 base and 4 bases, with 7 bases remaining between them. There are 13 residues in the CDR3. Per germline, CDR1 MNHNS and CDR2 SASEGT. This CDR3 reads CASSEDSIYGYTF. The CDR3, as DNA: TGTGCCAGCAGTGAAGACAGTATCTATGGCTACACCTTC.

The rearrangement joins TRBV7-9 to TRBJ1-2; D gene unclear. Deletions cut 0 bases from V and 5 bases from J, with 7 bases between. Germline CDR1 reads SEHNR; CDR2 reads FQNEAQ (reference sequence). CDR3 length: 13 amino acids. CDR3 amino acids: CASSLAADYGYTF. The CDR3 bases are TGTGCCAGCAGCTTAGCGGCTGATTATGGCTACACCTTC. The full variable domain, its missing parts supplied by reference TRBV7-9 and TRBJ1-2, is DTGVSQNPRHKITKRGQNVTFRCDPISEHNRLYWYRQTLGQGPEFLTYFQNEAQLEKSRLLSDRFSAERPKGSFSTLEIQRTEQGDSAMYLCASSLAADYGYTFGSGTRLTVV.

This rearrangement joins TRBV7-3 to TRBJ1-2; no clear D. The ends were cut back, 5 bases at V and 3 bases at J, with 10 bases in the middle. The germline gives CDR1 SGHTA, CDR2 FQGTGA. The CDR3 has 13 amino acids. CDR3 protein: CASSLYTDYGYTF. The CDR3 nucleotides read TGTGCCAGCAGCCTCTACACGGACTATGGCTACACCTTC.

This clonotype has ten or more counts. J is TRBJ1-5 and V is TRBV6-2 or TRBV6-3; the D gene is possibly TRBD1 (5 bases). Trimming left V 0 bases short and J 2 bases short, with 11 bases between. This CDR3 has 16 amino acids. Germline lookup yields CDR1 MNHEY and CDR2 SVGEGT. The CDR3, as DNA: TGTGCCAGCAGTTACTCCCGGGGGATCGGCAATCAGCCCCAGCATTTT. Translated, it gives CASSYSRGIGNQPQHF.

This clonotype was seen repeatedly, ten times or more. The chain employs TRBV25-1 and TRBJ2-7; 8 bases map to TRBD1. V lost 6 bases, J lost 7 bases, and 14 bases stayed unmatched. This CDR3 has 15 residues. Germline values: CDR1 MGHDK, CDR2 SYGVNS. CDR3: CASSGIGQGVVEQYF. In DNA form, the CDR3 reads TGTGCCAGCAGCGGCATAGGACAGGGAGTGGTAGAGCAGTACTTC.

The chain links TRBV6-5 to TRBJ1-1, with a possible D match to TRBD1 (5 bases). The V gene's germline CDR1 is MNHEY and CDR2 SVGAGI. The V end lost 0 bases, the J end lost 3 bases, and 11 bases lay between the germline ends. The CDR3 sequence is 15 residues long. The CDR3, as DNA: TGTGCCAGCAGTTACTCGAGGACGGGGGACACTGAAGCTTTCTTT. Translating gives CASSYSRTGDTEAFF.

This clonotype was recorded a few times. The V call is TRBV4-2, the J call TRBJ2-7, with a possible D match to TRBD1 (6 bases). Germline loops: CDR1 LGHNA, CDR2 YNFKEQ. The CDR3 loop spans 15 amino acids. The germline V and J ends were trimmed by 0 bases and 0 bases, with 9 bases remaining between them. Here the CDR3 reads CASSQDQDSSYEQYF. CDR3 nucleotide sequence: TGTGCCAGCAGCCAAGATCAGGACAGCTCCTACGAGCAGTACTTC.

On this clonotype: An end of the junction differs from the germline gene, which may be a read error. The chain is built from TRBV4-3 and TRBJ1-2; D is perhaps TRBD1 (6 bases). This CDR3 comprises 19 residues. Germline CDR1 reads LGHNA; CDR2 reads YSLEER. The CDR3 is CASSRPGAGYRPRDYGYTF. In DNA form, the CDR3 reads TGTGCCAGCAGCCGCCCGGGGGCAGGGTACCGGCCCCGGGACTATGGCTACACCTTC.

This clonotype was seen more than once but under ten times. The chain carries TRBV6-5 and TRBJ1-3; TRBD1 might be the D (6 bases). CDR3 length equals 15 residues. V was clipped by 3 bases and J by 4 bases, with 13 bases between them. Germline-derived CDR1 and CDR2 are MNHEY and SVGAGI. The CDR3 sequence: CASSYLGGKGNTIYF. The CDR3 DNA is TGTGCCAGCAGTTATCTGGGGGGCAAAGGAAACACCATATATTTT.

This clonotype was counted only a few times. The rearrangement joins TRBV6-4 to TRBJ1-1, with D possibly matching TRBD1 (6 bases). V lost 6 bases and J lost 5, with 19 bases in between. Germline V gene sequence: CDR1 MRHNA, CDR2 SNTAGT. This CDR3 is 15 amino acids long. Written as DNA, the CDR3 is TGTGCCAGCAGCCCCCGGTCGGGGGGCGGTACTGAAGCTTTCTTT. It translates to CASSPRSGGGTEAFF.

This clonotype was picked up many times. The chain recombines TRBV5-1 with TRBJ2-7; D unresolved. Germline CDR1 reads SGHRS; CDR2 reads YFSETQ. This CDR3 is built from 11 residues. Trimming took off 0 bases at V and 5 bases at J, with 3 bases between the two ends. CDR3 protein: CASSLGDEQYF. CDR3 bases: TGCGCCAGCAGCTTGGGGGACGAGCAGTACTTC.

This clonotype showed up just a few times. The chain employs TRBV20-1 and TRBJ1-1; D is uncertain. V lost 4 bases and J 0 bases, leaving 12 bases between the germline ends. Germline lookup yields CDR1 DFQATT and CDR2 SNEGSKA (reference sequence). The CDR3 loop spans 14 amino acids. CDR3 protein: CSAIARIMNTEAFF. The CDR3 region has the DNA TGCAGTGCTATAGCCAGGATCATGAACACTGAAGCTTTCTTT.

There are many counts of this clonotype. The chain joins TRBV27 to TRBJ2-3; 7 bases line up with TRBD1. Germline V gene lookup returns CDR1 MNHEY and CDR2 SMNVEV (reference sequence). The CDR3 has 15 amino acids. V trimming: 5 bases; J trimming: 2 bases; junction bases outside the gene matches: 7. The CDR3 here is CASSPRDRPTDTQYF. Written as DNA, the CDR3 is TGTGCCAGCAGTCCCCGGGACAGACCCACAGATACGCAGTATTTT.

The rearrangement joins TRBV10-3 to TRBJ1-2; D not certain. The V and J ends lost 1 base and 8 bases respectively, with 11 bases between them. There are 13 residues in the CDR3. CDR1 and CDR2 (germline): ENHRY, SYGVKD. CDR3 DNA sequence: TGTGCCATCAGTGAGTTGTCTATTGGCGGCTACACCTTC. It translates to CAISELSIGGYTF.